The text below deals with one T cell receptor beta chain. The antigen it recognizes is unknown. No per-base quality is available; no much larger clone lies one base away. The record originates from a study of T cells after yellow fever vaccination (dated by TCRdb to between 2019 and 2020). A note on the overall study: The SMART-Seq v4 Ultra Low Input RNA kit was used to prepare libraries from fractions with low cell numbers. To follow T-cell clones before and after both primary and booster YFV17D yellow fever vaccination, bulk TCR alpha and beta repertoires underwent longitudinal sequencing. Two healthy male donors, one aged 18 to 30 and one aged 30 to 40 years, made up the cohort. Blood was drawn at multiple timepoints before and after primary and secondary immunization, with bulk PBMC replicates and cell subsets isolated.

Synthesis of TCR cDNA relied on 5'RACE template switching, a step that introduced a universal primer site along with unique molecular identifiers. Priming for cDNA synthesis came from both the TCR alpha and TCR beta constant segments. Library amplification involved two PCR steps, and the second step added sample barcodes and sequencing adapters. Libraries were sequenced on Illumina HiSeq 2500 (2x100 bp) or NovaSeq (2x150 bp). Under the source paper's analysis protocol: Reads were demultiplexed and collapsed into UMI consensus sequences with MIGEC, and V(D)J alignment was performed with MiXCR. Using edgeR on replicate PBMC samples, clonotypes were called vaccine-responding if FDR was below 0.01 and the log2 fold change was above 5 up to day 15. Each bulk clonotype received a CD4 or CD8 identity based on whether the sequenced CD4 or CD8 repertoire contained that clonotype at higher abundance. TCRdb cleaned the public reads at Q25 with fastp, built clones with MiXCR and kept in-frame beta chains. Each entry is one CDR3 protein sequence, shown with its most common DNA and genes. Clone size and V and J calls follow TCRdb, not the original study. This sample comprises hundreds of thousands of distinct CDR3 sequences, roughly 12% of them detected only once. The top ten clonotypes cover over 13% of the sample.

Per the germline V gene (reference sequence), SGHNT is the CDR1 and YYREEE is the CDR2. Spanning cysteine to phenylalanine, the CDR3 consists of 15 amino acids. Only the CDR3 part of the read is kept: 45 bases, read in frame from the first base. V is pared back by 4 bases and J by 0 bases, with 12 bases lying between the germline termini. The treatment or condition label here, explained by the study, means: live attenuated yellow fever vaccine strain. At each blood-draw timepoint, two biological replicates of bulk PBMCs were obtained. PBMCs were isolated from peripheral blood using a standard Ficoll-Paque protocol. RNA was extracted with TriZol from bulk PBMCs, CD4 and CD8 fractions, and dextramer-positive and dextramer-negative fractions. Overall study outcomes, separate from this receptor: After the booster, most clones that had expanded after primary vaccination were detected again (almost 97% of CD4 and around 88% of CD8), suggesting broad maintenance of memory. A small share of clonotypes occurred in both CD4 and CD8 compartments, likely arising from convergent recombination. Computational filtering was required because FACS-sorted repertoires could contain abundant contaminating clonotypes from the bulk population. The secondary T-cell response was weaker than the primary response but faster, peaking on day 5 instead of day 15. The study included only two donors, which limits how far the findings can be generalized.

This TCR was recovered from a man younger than 40 who received the YFV17D yellow fever vaccine. The rearranged segments are TRBV5-4 and TRBJ2-3; 7 matching bases give a weak D call of TRBD1. The material sequenced was PBMCs, taken on the day of the yellow fever booster vaccination. The CDR3: CASSETGTSTDTQYF. DNA sequence: TGTGCCAGCAGCGAGACAGGGACTAGCACAGATACGCAGTATTTT.